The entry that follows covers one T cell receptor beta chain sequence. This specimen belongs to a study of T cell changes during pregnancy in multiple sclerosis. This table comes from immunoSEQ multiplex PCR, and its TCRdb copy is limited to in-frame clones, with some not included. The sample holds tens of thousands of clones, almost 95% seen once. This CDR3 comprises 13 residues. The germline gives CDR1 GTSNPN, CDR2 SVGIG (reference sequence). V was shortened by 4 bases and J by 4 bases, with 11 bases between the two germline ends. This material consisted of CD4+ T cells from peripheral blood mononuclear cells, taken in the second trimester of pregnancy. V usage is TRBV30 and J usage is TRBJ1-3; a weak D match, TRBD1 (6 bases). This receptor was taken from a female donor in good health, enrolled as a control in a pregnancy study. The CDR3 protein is CAWTHGQGNTIYF. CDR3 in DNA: TGTGCCTGGACCCACGGACAGGGAAACACCATATATTTT.